A single sample is the source of the 19 T cell receptor beta chains below, sequenced in a study of blood T cell repertoires in COVID-19. Clones were read by immunoSEQ multiplex PCR, and TCRdb kept only the in-frame ones, dropping some. The top ten hold 8.6% of the sample, which has fewer than 200,000 clones, 75% to 80% seen once. The sample was peripheral blood. These receptors were obtained from a woman aged 45-65 years with active or convalescent COVID-19.

The chain couples TRBV30 to TRBJ1-6; 8 positions match TRBD1. CDR1 is GTSNPN and CDR2 is SVGIG in the germline V gene (reference sequence). The CDR3 is 14 residues long. V gave up 4 bases and J gave up 5 bases; unmatched junction bases: 4. In DNA, the CDR3 is TGTGCCTGGACTCCGGGACAGGATAATTCACCCCTCCACTTT. This translates into CAWTPGQDNSPLHF.

The rearrangement uses TRBV10-3 and TRBJ2-7; 11 bases are shared with TRBD1. V shed 6 bases, J shed 5 bases, and the junction held 3 bases outside the gene matches. Germline V gene lookup returns CDR1 ENHRY and CDR2 SYGVKD. The CDR3 has 13 amino acids. The CDR3, as DNA: TGTGCCATCAGACCGGGACAGGGGGACGAGCAGTACTTC. The encoded protein is CAIRPGQGDEQYF.

This rearrangement joins TRBV28 to TRBJ1-2, with D possibly TRBD1 on 6 matching bases. Looked up from germline, CDR1 is MDHEN and CDR2 is SYDVKM. Trimming took 1 base from V and 8 from J, leaving 8 bases between them. This CDR3 comprises 12 residues. The CDR3 DNA is TGTGCCAGCAGTTTATATCAGGGGGGCTACACCTTC. This codes for CASSLYQGGYTF.

This clone has just one count. One end of the junction varies from germline; a read error may be responsible. V and J are TRBV7-3 and TRBJ2-3; TRBD1 might be the D (5 bases). The germline CDR1 and CDR2 sequences are SGHTA and FQGTGA. The CDR3 runs 15 residues. CDR3 nucleotides: TGTGCCAGCAGATTAAGCAGCGCAGGGACAGATACGCAGTATTTT. Residues: CASRLSSAGTDTQYF.

The V and J genes are TRBV3-1 (or the pseudogene TRBV3-2) and TRBJ1-6; possible D gene TRBD1, 6 bases. The CDR3 sequence is 16 residues long. Trimming took off 4 bases at V and 9 bases at J, with 19 bases between the two ends. Germline CDR1 is LGHDT and CDR2 is YNNKEL (reference sequence). DNA for the CDR3: TGTGCCAGCAGCCCCATCGCGGGGGGGGCAGGTTCACCCCTCCACTTT. Translation: CASSPIAGGAGSPLHF.

The rearrangement uses TRBV18 and TRBJ1-5; no definite D call. CDR1 is KGHSH and CDR2 is LQKENI in the germline V gene. This CDR3 spans 14 amino acids. The V end lost 2 bases, the J end lost 3 bases, and 8 bases lay between the germline ends. The CDR3 bases are TGTGCCAGCTCACCAAGCGGTGACAATCAGCCCCAGCATTTT. This codes for CASSPSGDNQPQHF.

The V gene is TRBV7-2, the J gene TRBJ2-3; TRBD1 matches 10 bases. The germline V gene encodes CDR1 SGHTA and CDR2 FQGNSA. V lost 5 bases and J lost 4; bases outside the gene matches: 3. The CDR3 extends over 14 amino acids. The CDR3 here is CASSPTGGADTQYF. CDR3 DNA sequence: TGTGCCAGCAGCCCGACAGGGGGCGCAGATACGCAGTATTTT.

The gene calls are TRBV5-4 and TRBJ2-3; D is uncertain. This CDR3 spans 15 amino acids. CDR1 is SGHNT and CDR2 is YYREEE in the germline V gene (reference sequence). V shed 5 bases and J shed 2 bases, with 15 bases lying between them. In DNA, the CDR3 is TGTGCCAGCAGTCCATCCGTGGGCTCCACAGATACGCAGTATTTT. This codes for CASSPSVGSTDTQYF.

The J gene is TRBJ2-3, the V gene TRBV29-1; perhaps TRBD2 as D (6 bases). This CDR3 spans 14 amino acids. Germline V lookup: CDR1 SQVTM, CDR2 ANQGSEA. Trimming took off 6 bases at V and 1 base at J, with 14 bases between the two ends. This CDR3 is CSVQRESGTDTQYF. The DNA for the CDR3 is TGCAGCGTCCAACGGGAGTCTGGCACAGATACGCAGTATTTT.

The V gene is TRBV4-3, the J gene TRBJ2-7; 9 nucleotides line up with TRBD1. With V trimmed by 4 bases and J by 5 bases, 6 bases remained unmatched. CDR3 length: 14 amino acids. Germline CDR1 reads LGHNA; CDR2 reads YSLEER. In DNA, the CDR3 is TGCGCCAGCAGCCGGGACAGGGCGGTCCACGAGCAGTACTTC. It specifies CASSRDRAVHEQYF.

This chain uses TRBV19 with TRBJ1-2, with 7 bases that match TRBD1. Germline V gene sequence: CDR1 LNHDA, CDR2 SQIVND (reference sequence). The CDR3 runs to 14 residues. V was pared by 2 bases and J by 8 bases, with 8 bases of the junction left unmatched. The CDR3, as DNA: TGTGCCAGTAGTATAATGGGACAGCCCGTGGGCTACACCTTC. Amino acids: CASSIMGQPVGYTF.

This clone was seen only once. This rearrangement joins TRBV9 to TRBJ2-1; TRBD2 is a possible D gene (7 bases). Between the trimmed V and J ends, which lost 0 bases and 0 bases, there was a span of 16 bases. This CDR3 has 18 residues. CDR1 is SGDLS and CDR2 is YYNGEE in the germline V gene. CDR3 sequence: CASSVGGGGLSSYNEQFF. Written as DNA, the CDR3 is TGTGCCAGCAGCGTAGGGGGCGGGGGCCTGAGCTCCTACAATGAGCAGTTCTTC.

This clone came up a few times. The chain uses TRBV7-8 and TRBJ2-5, with D uncertain. V was cut by 1 base and J by 2 bases, with 11 bases left in between. Germline loops: CDR1 SGHVS, CDR2 FQNEAQ. This CDR3 is built from 15 residues. CDR3 coding DNA: TGTGCCAGCAGCTTAGGTCGAAGAGCTCAAGAGACCCAGTACTTC. Translated, it gives CASSLGRRAQETQYF. The entire variable domain, with the rest obtained from reference TRBV7-8 and TRBJ2-5, is as follows: GAGVSQSPRYKVAKRGQDVALRCDPISGHVSLFWYQQALGQGPEFLTYFQNEAQLDKSGLPSDRFFAERPEGSVSTLKIQRTQQEDSAVYLCASSLGRRAQETQYFGPGTRLLVL.

A note on this clone: Additional DNA sequences in this sample encode the identical CDR3. The V and J genes are TRBV12-3 or TRBV12-4 and TRBJ1-2, with 11 bases matching TRBD1. The CDR3 runs to 13 residues. J lost 7 bases, V lost 5 bases, and 3 bases had no gene match. CDR3 sequence reads: CASSPGQGGGYTF. CDR3 nucleotides: TGTGCCAGCAGTCCGGGACAGGGGGGTGGCTACACCTTC.

The chain has TRBV7-9 and TRBJ1-4; no reliable D call. The CDR3 extends over 16 amino acids. CDR1 and CDR2 (germline): SEHNR, FQNEAQ (reference sequence). V lost 5 bases and J lost 1, with 14 bases in between. The CDR3 loop reads CASSPRNEGTNEKLFF. The CDR3 nucleotides read TGTGCCAGCAGCCCACGAAATGAGGGAACTAATGAAAAACTGTTTTTT.

This clone was observed a handful of times. The chain has TRBV23-1 and TRBJ2-7; TRBD1 is a possible D gene (6 bases). TRBV23-1 has ORF status, its function being uncertain. The CDR3 spans 15 residues. With 2 bases removed from V and 0 bases from J, the gap between germline ends came to 11 bases. The chain's CDR3 is CASSQDRLTSYEQYF. In nucleotides, the CDR3 is TGCGCCAGCAGTCAAGACAGGCTAACCTCCTACGAGCAGTACTTC.

The chain recombines TRBV3-1 (or the pseudogene TRBV3-2) with TRBJ2-3; no reliable D call. The CDR3 extends over 14 amino acids. V lost 0 bases and J lost 1, with 5 bases in between. Germline V gene lookup returns CDR1 LGHDT and CDR2 YNNKEL (reference sequence). In DNA, the CDR3 is TGTGCCAGCAGCCAAGAGGGCCGCACAGATACGCAGTATTTT. Its protein product is CASSQEGRTDTQYF.

The V gene is TRBV19, the J gene TRBJ2-3; perhaps TRBD2 as D (6 bases). The CDR3 consists of 15 residues. V lost 2 bases and J 4 bases, leaving 13 bases between the germline ends. Germline V lookup: CDR1 LNHDA, CDR2 SQIVND (reference sequence). The CDR3 sequence: CASSISGTGADTQYF. The CDR3 bases are TGTGCCAGTAGTATATCCGGGACTGGAGCAGATACGCAGTATTTT.

V and J are TRBV6-6 and TRBJ1-5; D is perhaps TRBD1 (5 bases). Per germline, CDR1 MNHNY and CDR2 SVGAGI (reference sequence). V lost 5 bases and J 0 bases, leaving 11 bases between the germline ends. The CDR3 covers 15 residues. CDR3 protein: CASSKNTGSNQPQHF. The DNA for the CDR3 is TGTGCCAGCAGTAAAAATACAGGTAGCAATCAGCCCCAGCATTTT.